Listed below are T cell receptor beta chains from one sample, sequenced in a study of Ad26.COV2.S vaccination and SARS-CoV-2 variants. The method was immunoSEQ multiplex PCR; TCRdb's version includes in-frame clones alone and lacks a portion of them. Here the sample spans approximately 460,000 clones, 89% being singletons. The sequencing here drew on peripheral blood, taken in a trial of Ad26.COV2.S vaccine versus placebo. These receptors were collected from a person aged 18-60 years who received the Ad26.COV2.S COVID-19 vaccine or a placebo. CDR3s include the opening cysteine and the closing phenylalanine or tryptophan. D genes are given only for firm matches. Clone size appears in some rows only: once, few, many, or a class for an expanded clone.

cdr3_aa | cdr3_nt | j_call | clone_size | d_call | v_call
CASSPFDSGNQPQHF | TGTGCCAGCTCACCATTTGACAGTGGGAATCAGCCCCAGCATTTT | TRBJ1-5 | NA | NA | TRBV18
CASSPRDSGANVLTF | TGTGCCAGCAGCCCCCGGGACTCTGGGGCCAACGTCCTGACTTTC | TRBJ2-6 | NA | NA | TRBV7-2
CATSDKTPLQGRSETQYF | TGTGCCACCAGTGATAAAACCCCATTACAGGGGCGGTCCGAGACCCAGTACTTC | TRBJ2-5 | once | TRBD1 | TRBV24-1
CASSESTSGTGELFF | TGTGCCAGCAGCGAGTCGACTAGTGGTACCGGGGAGCTGTTTTTT | TRBJ2-2 | NA | NA | TRBV9
CASSPPDQGREKLFF | TGTGCCAGCAGCCCCCCCGACCAGGGGAGGGAAAAACTGTTTTTT | TRBJ1-4 | once | NA | TRBV7-3
CASSPLDSYEQYF | TGTGCCAGCTCACCACTCGACAGCTACGAGCAGTACTTC | TRBJ2-7 | NA | NA | TRBV18
CASSFLGQNQPQHF | TGTGCCAGTAGTTTCCTAGGACAGAATCAGCCCCAGCATTTT | TRBJ1-5 | few | NA | TRBV19
CASRTSDTGSYEQYF | TGTGCCAGCCGGACTAGCGATACAGGCTCCTACGAGCAGTACTTC | TRBJ2-7 | few | TRBD2 | TRBV6-5
CASSERQGVAYGYTF | TGTGCCAGCAGTGAAAGACAGGGTGTTGCCTATGGCTACACCTTC | TRBJ1-2 | NA | TRBD1 | TRBV25-1
CASSLDRASYNEQFF | TGTGCCAGCAGCTTAGACAGGGCTTCCTACAATGAGCAGTTCTTC | TRBJ2-1 | NA | TRBD1 | TRBV7-3
CASSFGTWDEKLFF | TGTGCCAGCAGTTTCGGGACTTGGGATGAAAAACTGTTTTTT | TRBJ1-4 | NA | NA | TRBV27
CASSLGAGASSSYEQYF | TGTGCCAGCAGCTTGGGGGCAGGGGCTTCGAGCTCCTACGAGCAGTACTTC | TRBJ2-7 | NA | NA | TRBV5-4
CASSFSSGGTYEQYF | TGTGCCAGCAGCTTCTCTAGCGGGGGGACCTACGAGCAGTACTTC | TRBJ2-7 | NA | TRBD2 | TRBV7-2
CASARAGDEQFF | TGTGCCAGCGCCCGGGCAGGGGATGAGCAGTTCTTC | TRBJ2-1 | NA | NA | TRBV11-2
CASSLVGGQFYEQYF | TGTGCCAGCAGCTTAGTAGGCGGACAGTTCTACGAGCAGTACTTC | TRBJ2-7 | NA | NA | TRBV11-1
CSAVGGIQETQYF | TGCAGCGCCGTCGGGGGGATCCAAGAGACCCAGTACTTC | TRBJ2-5 | NA | TRBD2 | TRBV29-1
CASSPLPGSPLHF | TGTGCCAGCAGCCCATTGCCAGGATCACCCCTCCACTTT | TRBJ1-6 | NA | NA | TRBV7-8
CASSLKKLKGNQPQHF | TGTGCCAGCAGTTTAAAGAAGTTAAAGGGCAATCAGCCCCAGCATTTT | TRBJ1-5 | NA | NA | TRBV28
CASSEPGLAGGPAFF | TGTGCCAGCAGCGAACCGGGACTAGCGGGGGGGCCTGCGTTCTTC | TRBJ2-1 | NA | TRBD2 | TRBV9
CASSREGGPGSGNTIYF | TGTGCCAGCAGCCGGGAAGGGGGCCCGGGATCTGGAAACACCATATATTTT | TRBJ1-3 | once | TRBD1 | TRBV4-2
CASSDPRTSGMTNEQFF | TGTGCCAGCAGCGACCCCCGGACTAGCGGGATGACAAATGAGCAGTTCTTC | TRBJ2-1 | once | TRBD2 | TRBV9
CASRGVQGRTGVHEQYF | TGTGCCAGTAGAGGAGTTCAAGGGAGGACAGGGGTCCACGAGCAGTACTTC | TRBJ2-7 | NA | TRBD1 | TRBV19
CASSGTRGPGNTIYF | TGTGCCAGCAGCGGAACCAGGGGGCCCGGAAACACCATATATTTT | TRBJ1-3 | once | TRBD1 | TRBV2
CASSWETVRFLAVETQYF | TGTGCCAGCAGCTGGGAGACAGTCCGTTTTCTAGCGGTGGAGACCCAGTACTTC | TRBJ2-5 | NA | TRBD2 | TRBV7-8
CASSVDIGEQYF | TGCGCCAGCAGCGTTGACATCGGCGAGCAGTACTTC | TRBJ2-7 | NA | NA | TRBV5-1
CASRQGWGTEAFF | TGTGCCAGCAGGCAGGGTTGGGGCACTGAAGCTTTCTTT | TRBJ1-1 | NA | NA | TRBV6-5
CASSSPGTEYSNQPQHF | TGTGCCAGCAGCTCTCCCGGGACAGAGTATAGCAATCAGCCCCAGCATTTT | TRBJ1-5 | few | TRBD1 | TRBV7-8
CASSRQGGTEAFF | TGTGCCAGCAGTAGACAGGGTGGGACTGAAGCTTTCTTT | TRBJ1-1 | NA | TRBD1 | TRBV6-6
CASSRNRGAEAFF | TGCGCCAGCAGCCGGAACAGGGGGGCTGAAGCTTTCTTT | TRBJ1-1 | once | TRBD1 | TRBV4-1
CASSLRTGPPHGYTF | TGTGCCAGCAGCTTGCGGACAGGGCCCCCCCATGGCTACACCTTC | TRBJ1-2 | NA | TRBD1 | TRBV5-4
CASSTRTSGTTDTQYF | TGTGCCAGCAGCACCCGGACTAGCGGGACCACAGATACGCAGTATTTT | TRBJ2-3 | NA | TRBD2 | TRBV9
CAWSGTSGDYYNEQFF | TGTGCCTGGAGTGGGACTAGCGGGGACTATTACAATGAGCAGTTCTTC | TRBJ2-1 | NA | TRBD2 | TRBV30
CASSQDQTTGRSNYGYTF | TGCGCCAGCAGCCAAGATCAGACGACAGGGAGGTCAAACTATGGCTACACCTTC | TRBJ1-2 | NA | TRBD1 | TRBV4-1
CASRGQLSGANVLTF | TGCGCCAGCAGAGGACAGCTCTCTGGGGCCAACGTCCTGACTTTC | TRBJ2-6 | once | NA | TRBV5-1
CASSEGANEQYF | TGCGCCAGCAGTGAGGGGGCCAACGAGCAGTACTTC | TRBJ2-7 | once | NA | TRBV10-2
CASSYSSGQLYEQYF | TGTGCCAGCAGTTACTCGTCCGGTCAGCTCTACGAGCAGTACTTC | TRBJ2-7 | few | NA | TRBV6-2/TRBV6-3
CASSSTETANTEAFF | TGTGCCAGTAGCTCCACCGAAACAGCGAACACTGAAGCTTTCTTT | TRBJ1-1 | NA | NA | TRBV19
CASSQSGQVVNSPLHF | TGTGCCAGCAGTCAATCGGGACAGGTCGTTAATTCACCCCTCCACTTT | TRBJ1-6 | NA | TRBD1 | TRBV6-2/TRBV6-3